These T cell receptor beta chains were read from a single sample in a study of blood T cell repertoires in COVID-19. Assay used: immunoSEQ multiplex PCR; TCRdb lists only in-frame clones, some missing. Among about 300,000 clones listed, around four fifths were seen once. Source material: peripheral blood. The origin of the receptors is a woman aged 45-60 years with acute or convalescent COVID-19. The CDR3 runs from the conserved cysteine through the conserved F or W. D genes are given only for firm matches. Clone sizes are given selectively: once, few, many, or a class where the clone is expanded.

abundance,v_gene,d_gene,j_gene,len,CDR3aa,CDR3nt
-,TRBV21-1,-,TRBJ2-5,15,CASSKGPLGSLAQYF,TGTGCCAGCAGCAAAGGACCCCTAGGTTCCTTGGCCCAGTACTTC
-,TRBV7-6,-,TRBJ2-3,15,CASSLLRDRTDTQYF,TGTGCCAGCAGCTTATTGCGGGACCGCACAGATACGCAGTATTTT
-,TRBV16,TRBD1,TRBJ1-2,15,CASSLPSTGIGGYTF,TGTGCCAGCAGCCTCCCCTCGACAGGGATTGGTGGCTACACCTTC
-,TRBV19,-,TRBJ1-4,15,CASRRRLATNEKLFF,TGTGCCAGCAGACGGAGGCTAGCAACTAATGAAAAACTGTTTTTT
-,TRBV20-1,TRBD1,TRBJ1-1,11,CRGDRGTEAFF,TGCAGGGGGGACAGGGGCACTGAAGCTTTCTTT
-,TRBV7-2,-,TRBJ2-2,15,CASSLWAGDTGELFF,TGTGCCAGCAGCTTATGGGCAGGGGACACCGGGGAGCTGTTTTTT
once,TRBV6-1,TRBD2,TRBJ2-2,17,CASSDRTSGGGTGELFF,TGTGCCAGCAGTGACCGGACTAGCGGCGGGGGTACCGGGGAGCTGTTTTTT
-,TRBV5-1,-,TRBJ1-5,14,CASSVYGGNQPQHF,TGCGCCAGCAGCGTGTATGGGGGGAATCAGCCCCAGCATTTT
-,TRBV18,-,TRBJ2-2,16,CASSPPSGGSTGELFF,TGTGCCAGCTCACCTCCTAGTGGGGGGAGTACCGGGGAGCTGTTTTTT
-,TRBV7-2,-,TRBJ2-1,13,CATAGGGGGEQFF,TGTGCCACCGCGGGGGGAGGGGGCGGCGAGCAGTTCTTC
few,TRBV30,TRBD2,TRBJ2-3,16,CAWSLKTSGSLDTQYF,TGTGCCTGGAGTTTGAAGACTAGCGGGAGTCTTGATACGCAGTATTTT
-,TRBV7-9,-,TRBJ1-1,12,CASLLGGTEAFF,TGTGCCAGTCTTTTGGGGGGCACTGAAGCTTTCTTT
-,TRBV30,-,TRBJ2-7,13,CAWSVQGLTEQYF,TGTGCCTGGAGTGTACAGGGTTTAACCGAGCAGTACTTC
-,TRBV7-9,TRBD1,TRBJ2-1,16,CASSFGQGAFYNEQFF,TGTGCCAGCAGCTTCGGACAGGGGGCCTTCTACAATGAGCAGTTCTTC
-,TRBV10-3,TRBD2,TRBJ2-3,14,CAITSGGAEDTQYF,TGTGCCATCACTAGCGGGGGGGCGGAGGATACGCAGTATTTT
-,TRBV6-1,-,TRBJ1-5,12,CASSDVLQPQHF,TGTGCCAGCAGTGACGTACTTCAGCCCCAGCATTTT
few,TRBV18,TRBD2,TRBJ2-2,14,CASSPTSGTGELFF,TGTGCCAGCTCACCGACTAGCGGGACCGGGGAGCTGTTTTTT
once,TRBV14,TRBD2,TRBJ2-5,17,CASSQVRGTRAGETQYF,TGTGCCAGCAGCCAAGTGCGGGGGACCCGCGCCGGAGAGACCCAGTACTTC
-,TRBV5-1,TRBD1,TRBJ1-2,15,CASSSGTGGNYGYTF,TGCGCCAGCAGCTCCGGGACAGGGGGCAACTATGGCTACACCTTC
-,TRBV11-2,TRBD2,TRBJ2-1,14,CASSLGTRDNEQFF,TGTGCCAGCAGCTTAGGGACTAGAGACAATGAGCAGTTCTTC
-,TRBV5-1,-,TRBJ1-1,13,CASSETLNTEAFF,TGCGCCAGCAGCGAGACACTGAACACTGAAGCTTTCTTT
-,TRBV19,-,TRBJ1-3,16,CASSIDRDSSGNTIYF,TGTGCCAGTAGTATAGATCGAGACAGCTCTGGAAACACCATATATTTT
-,TRBV6-5,TRBD1,TRBJ2-5,15,CASRIPGQYQETQYF,TGTGCCAGCAGAATCCCGGGACAGTACCAAGAGACCCAGTACTTC
-,TRBV25-1,-,TRBJ2-3,15,CASSESPLLTDTQYF,TGTGCCAGCAGTGAATCGCCTCTACTCACAGATACGCAGTATTTT
-,TRBV5-1,TRBD1,TRBJ2-3,14,CASSPGTGEDTQYF,TGCGCCAGCAGCCCCGGGACAGGGGAAGATACGCAGTATTTT
-,TRBV5-4,TRBD1,TRBJ2-7,19,CASSLVPNRVTGPSYEQYF,TGTGCCAGCAGCTTGGTCCCTAACCGAGTGACAGGGCCCTCCTACGAGCAGTACTTC
-,TRBV27,TRBD1,TRBJ2-1,17,CASRLSRWDSSYNEQFF,TGTGCCAGCAGATTATCGCGCTGGGACAGCTCCTACAATGAGCAGTTCTTC
-,TRBV6-1,TRBD1,TRBJ1-5,15,CASSDTGDGNQPQHF,TGTGCCAGCAGTGATACAGGGGATGGCAATCAGCCCCAGCATTTT
-,TRBV18,-,TRBJ2-3,17,CASSPQVEGVGSDTQYF,TGTGCCAGCTCACCACAGGTTGAAGGGGTCGGTTCGGATACGCAGTATTTT
-,TRBV29-1,-,TRBJ1-2,13,CSVEAPGRNGYTF,TGCAGCGTTGAAGCTCCAGGGAGGAATGGCTACACCTTC
-,TRBV6-5,-,TRBJ2-1,15,CASSPRTVIINEQFF,TGTGCCAGCAGTCCCCGGACAGTTATAATCAATGAGCAGTTCTTC
-,TRBV9,-,TRBJ2-1,14,CASSVEDQYNEQFF,TGTGCCAGCAGCGTGGAGGACCAGTACAATGAGCAGTTCTTC
-,TRBV2,TRBD1,TRBJ2-3,14,CASSKQGRTDTQYF,TGTGCCAGCAGCAAACAGGGGCGCACAGATACGCAGTATTTT
-,TRBV19,-,TRBJ1-5,15,CASSILEQGDQPQHF,TGTGCCAGTAGTATTCTCGAACAGGGCGACCAGCCCCAGCATTTT
once,TRBV6-1,-,TRBJ1-4,17,CASSEGHLYTTNEKLFF,TGTGCCAGCAGTGAAGGGCACCTTTATACAACTAATGAAAAACTGTTTTTT
-,TRBV4-1,TRBD2,TRBJ2-5,16,CASSQKGAGGQETQYF,TGCGCCAGCAGCCAAAAAGGGGCGGGAGGGCAGGAGACCCAGTACTTC
few,TRBV6-4,-,TRBJ1-6,15,CASSSRTSGGSPLHF,TGTGCCAGCAGTTCAAGAACTTCGGGAGGTTCACCCCTCCACTTT
-,TRBV7-2,TRBD2,TRBJ2-1,14,CASSPSSGTNEQFF,TGTGCCAGCAGCCCCTCTAGCGGAACCAATGAGCAGTTCTTC
-,TRBV6-5,-,TRBJ2-3,15,CASSPRGSGTDTQYF,TGTGCCAGCAGCCCCCGGGGGTCTGGCACAGATACGCAGTATTTT
-,TRBV2,-,TRBJ1-4,15,CASSTGWETNEKLFF,TGTGCCAGCAGTACAGGGTGGGAAACTAATGAAAAACTGTTTTTT
-,TRBV7-2,-,TRBJ1-5,13,CASSQQRDQPQHF,TGTGCCAGCAGTCAACAGAGGGATCAGCCCCAGCATTTT
-,TRBV5-4,-,TRBJ2-1,15,CASSLAAGAYNEQFF,TGTGCCAGCAGCTTGGCAGCGGGCGCCTACAATGAGCAGTTCTTC
-,TRBV7-7,TRBD1,TRBJ2-3,14,CASSLDRATDTQYF,TGTGCCAGCAGCTTGGACAGGGCCACAGATACGCAGTATTTT
-,TRBV11-3,-,TRBJ2-5,15,CASSLGARGQETQYF,TGTGCCAGCAGCTTAGGGGCGCGGGGTCAAGAGACCCAGTACTTC
-,TRBV5-5,TRBD2,TRBJ2-3,14,CASSVTSGTDTQYF,TGTGCCAGCAGCGTGACTAGCGGCACAGATACGCAGTATTTT
-,TRBV3-1/TRBV3-2,TRBD1,TRBJ1-5,16,CASSPVGTEANQPQHF,TGTGCCAGCAGCCCCGTCGGGACAGAAGCAAATCAGCCCCAGCATTTT
-,TRBV7-2,-,TRBJ1-5,16,CASSPNPGLDNQPQHF,TGTGCCAGCAGCCCGAACCCGGGACTGGACAATCAGCCCCAGCATTTT
once,TRBV19,TRBD1,TRBJ1-1,16,CASSFSPGQVYTEAFF,TGTGCCAGTAGTTTCTCTCCTGGACAGGTCTACACTGAAGCTTTCTTT
-,TRBV9,TRBD2,TRBJ2-3,12,CASSVGGTSLYF,TGTGCCAGCAGCGTCGGAGGGACTAGTCTGTATTTT